This T cell receptor (beta chain) stems from a study of shared clonotypes between healthy human individuals (dated by TCRdb to 2018 to 2021). Broadly, across the study: The cohort included a few men and a couple of women between 18 and 49 years of age. For each donor, three plates each were used for CD4 naive and CD4 memory, two plates were used for CD8 naive, and one plate was used for CD8 memory. To estimate repertoire size and how much clonotypes are shared between individuals, the study performed deep sequencing of blood TCR repertoires from roughly five healthy adults. Libraries were prepared and TCR repertoires were sequenced by different laboratories using diverse techniques, in order to increase sequencing depth and limit assay-specific biases. Per donor, leukapheresis produced somewhere between about 0.85 and 10 billion PBMCs.

As concerns this clone: Its antigen is unknown. Within one base of it there is no much larger clone, and no base qualities were kept.

From V the trimming removes 0 bases and from J it removes 4 bases, while the gene matches leave 4 bases of the junction unaccounted for. Reading from cysteine to phenylalanine, the CDR3 counts 15 amino acids. The entry retains the CDR3 DNA only, 45 bases that are in frame from base 1. CDR1 is given as SGDLS and CDR2 as YYNGEE, both from the germline V gene. Using the deep immunoSEQ assay, TCR CDR3 regions were amplified from genomic DNA by multiplex PCR. For each cell subset, the extracted genomic DNA was distributed evenly across all wells of several immunoSEQ 96-well plates, and each plate served as one replicate. For sorted subsets, about 200 ng genomic DNA, equal to 25,000 to 35,000 T cell genomes, was loaded into each replicate PCR. The purified libraries were quantified using a Qubit 3.0 fluorometer, sized with a Bioanalyzer 2100, and then quantified again using the KAPA Library Quantification kit. Every immunoSEQ 96-well plate was sequenced on a dedicated single-read 150-cycle Illumina NextSeq 550 flow cell. The paper's data handling went like this. Because the immunoSEQ output included only junctional sequences and no quality scores, the filtering could not be the same as the filtering used for full-length reads. Sequences were annotated with PyIR, a Python wrapper for IgBLAST v1.9, and V/J genes and CDR3 were assigned using IMGT germline references. Any read was removed if the V/J assignment was weak (E-value above 1e-6), the CDR3 was missing, or the read contained stop codons, out-of-frame junctions, or ambiguous translated residues. V3J clonotypes were defined as sequences sharing the same inferred V gene, J gene, and CDR3 amino acid sequence. Percentage overlap between repertoires was calculated by dividing the number of shared unique clonotypes by the size of the smaller repertoire. Repertoire richness was assessed with RTK rarefaction, the Chao1 estimator, and Recon v2.1 estimates of unobserved clonotypes. OLGA was used to compute generation probabilities for all TCRbeta clonotypes that the gDNA method yielded from a few donors. TCRdb took over this immuneACCESS table, retaining in-frame rearrangements with V and J assigned. Such tables are incomplete; in checked studies, under half of the missing clones stem from an unresolved V gene, and the remainder is unexplained. Clonal size and the V and J genes are those of that table, whereas D and trimming came from the DNA. The sample table records over 2,000,000 clones; 90% to 95% of these occur just once. About 1.7% of the sample rests with the top ten.

What the work shows at the level of the full study, not this receptor alone: Because the study included a small number of donors, the genetic and exposure-history diversity represented was limited. Higher generation probabilities were observed for clonotypes shared by all four sorted-subset donors than for non-shared clonotypes. Rarefaction of sorted-subset datasets indicated incomplete sequencing despite the large sequencing depth. Across a handful of donors, around 5% of naive CD4, 3% to 4% of naive CD8, approximately 2.5% of memory CD4, and approximately 0.4% of memory CD8 clonotypes were shared. Larger estimated clonotype richness was generally found for naive subsets than for memory subsets. Based on pairwise subsampling, the degree of clonotype sharing among donors was expected to be affected by sequencing depth. Sampling was limited to blood, and TCR repertoires in tissue likely differ from TCR repertoires in blood.

CD8 naive samples were CD45RO-negative cells positively selected for CCR7, giving a CD45RA+CCR7+ population that excluded TemRA cells. Healthy HIV-negative adults with no recently reported acute infections or vaccinations were included as donors. Only Caucasian adults living in Nashville, Tennessee, USA were represented among the donors. After blood collection by leukapheresis, PBMCs were isolated using Ficoll-Histopaque density gradient centrifugation and then cryopreserved in the vapor phase of liquid nitrogen. Purity and quantity of every magnetically sorted T cell population were checked by analytical flow cytometry. Each sorted fraction had its genomic DNA isolated and then quantified by UV absorbance on a Nanodrop 2000c.

Source material: naive CD8+ T cells from PBMCs. The sample's cell subset or site label, in plain terms: CD45RA+CCR7+. Recombination joined TRBV9 with TRBJ2-5, and 9 junctional nucleotides match TRBD1. The origin of this receptor is a young man in good health. Some clones in this sample may be carry-over from other donors' samples. CDR3 reads: CASSVATGGGETQYF. The base sequence is TGTGCCAGCAGCGTAGCGACAGGGGGGGGAGAGACCCAGTACTTC.